One and the same sample provided the 10 T cell receptor beta chains below, sequenced in a study of chemoradiotherapy in HPV16-positive cancers. Sequencing was performed with immunoSEQ multiplex PCR; in TCRdb, only in-frame clones are kept and a portion is missing. Among about 8,700 clones, about 74% were seen once, and the ten largest hold around 10%. Sampling was performed from a patient who underwent chemoradiotherapy. The receptors come from a human donor with HPV-associated anogenital cancer.

This sequence joins TRBV12-2 and TRBJ2-7. TRBV12-2 is termed a pseudogene. The CDR3 has 12 residues. In DNA, the CDR3 is TGTGCAAGTCGCCCTCTGGGTACCGAGCAGTACTTC. As protein: CASRPLGTEQYF.

This clone was detected a few times. The chain combines TRBV28 with TRBJ1-2; D might be TRBD1 (5 bases). Germline V gene sequence: CDR1 MDHEN, CDR2 SYDVKM. Trimming cost V 6 bases and J 4 bases, with 9 bases left between them. CDR3 size: 12 residues. As DNA, the CDR3 is TGTGCCAGCAGCCCGGGGCCCTATGGCTACACCTTC. Amino acid sequence: CASSPGPYGYTF.

The chain recombines TRBV28 with TRBJ1-2; possibly TRBD1 for D (5 bases). Per germline, CDR1 MDHEN and CDR2 SYDVKM. With 7 bases removed from V and 2 bases from J, the gap between germline ends came to 14 bases. This CDR3 region has 14 residues. The CDR3 loop reads CASKQAQHNYGYTF. CDR3 nucleotides: TGTGCCAGCAAACAGGCCCAACACAACTATGGCTACACCTTC.

The J gene is TRBJ2-1, the V gene TRBV4-2; the match to TRBD2 covers 8 bases. V shed 3 bases and J 3 bases; nucleotides not matched to a gene: 4. This CDR3 is 15 amino acids long. Germline loops: CDR1 LGHNA, CDR2 YNFKEQ. CDR3 residues: CASSQGLEVYNEQFF. As DNA, the CDR3 is TGTGCCAGCAGCCAGGGACTAGAGGTCTACAATGAGCAGTTCTTC.

CDR3 DNA sequence: TGTGCCAGCAGCTTCTACAGACAGGCGGCTGCCTACGAGCAGTACTTC. Translation gives CASSFYRQAAAYEQYF. The genes are TRBV5-5 and TRBJ2-7; a possible D gene is TRBD1 (6 bases). Germline V gives CDR1 SGHKS, CDR2 YYEKEE (reference sequence). This CDR3 comprises 16 residues. V lost 2 bases and J 2 bases, leaving 17 bases between the germline ends.

This chain links TRBV28 with TRBJ1-2; D ambiguous. Germline assignment: CDR1 MDHEN and CDR2 SYDVKM. V lost 4 bases to trimming and J lost 7 bases, with 22 bases between them. The CDR3 is 16 residues long. The CDR3 sequence is CASSSTQPQQWAGYTF. The DNA of the CDR3 is TGTGCCAGCAGTTCGACACAACCCCAGCAGTGGGCTGGCTACACCTTC.

This chain joins TRBV4-1 and TRBJ1-2, with 7 nucleotides matching TRBD1. CDR1 is MGHRA and CDR2 is YSYEKL in the germline V gene. Trimming at V came to 0 bases and at J to 3 bases, leaving 4 bases not matched to a gene. The CDR3 has 15 amino acids. The CDR3 reads CASSQDPQGDYGYTF. In nucleotides, the CDR3 is TGCGCCAGCAGCCAAGATCCCCAGGGGGACTATGGCTACACCTTC.

This clone appeared once. J is TRBJ2-2 and V is TRBV19; a weak D match, TRBD1 (5 bases). Germline CDR1 LNHDA, CDR2 SQIVND (reference sequence). Trimming removed 2 bases at V and 5 bases at J, with 12 bases between. This CDR3 spans 15 amino acids. The CDR3 DNA sequence: TGTGCCAGTAGTATATCCAAATCAGGGACCGGGGAGCTGTTTTTT. It codes for CASSISKSGTGELFF.

A single count supports this clone. This chain joins TRBV7-9 and TRBJ2-2; perhaps TRBD1 as D (5 bases). V lost 4 bases and J 0 bases, leaving 18 bases between the germline ends. Germline CDR1 reads SEHNR; CDR2 reads FQNEAQ (reference sequence). This CDR3 contains 18 residues. CDR3 bases: TGTGCCAGCAGCTCCGCCTGGGGCGCCACCCCGAACACCGGGGAGCTGTTTTTT. The encoded protein is CASSSAWGATPNTGELFF.

This rearrangement joins TRBV5-4 to TRBJ2-3; a possible D gene is TRBD2 (5 bases). Germline V gene lookup returns CDR1 SGHNT and CDR2 YYREEE (reference sequence). This CDR3 contains 15 residues. Trimming removed 4 bases at V and 2 bases at J, with 14 bases between. The CDR3 DNA reads TGTGCCAGCAGCCCGGCGAGGGCCCCCACAGATACGCAGTATTTT. Residues: CASSPARAPTDTQYF.